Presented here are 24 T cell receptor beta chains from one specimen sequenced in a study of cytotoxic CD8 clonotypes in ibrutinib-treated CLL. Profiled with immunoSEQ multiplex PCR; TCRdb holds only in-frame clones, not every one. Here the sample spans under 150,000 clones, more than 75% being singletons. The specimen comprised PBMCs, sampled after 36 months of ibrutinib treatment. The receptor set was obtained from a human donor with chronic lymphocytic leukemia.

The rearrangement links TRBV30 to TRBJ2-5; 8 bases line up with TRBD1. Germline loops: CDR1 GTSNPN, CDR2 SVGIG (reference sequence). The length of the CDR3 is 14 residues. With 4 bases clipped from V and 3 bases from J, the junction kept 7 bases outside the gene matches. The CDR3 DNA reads TGTGCCTGGAACCGGGACAGGCTGGAAGAGACCCAGTACTTC. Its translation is CAWNRDRLEETQYF.

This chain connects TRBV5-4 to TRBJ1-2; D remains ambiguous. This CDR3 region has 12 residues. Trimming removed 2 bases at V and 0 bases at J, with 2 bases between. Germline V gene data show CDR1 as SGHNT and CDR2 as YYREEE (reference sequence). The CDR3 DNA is TGTGCCAGCAGCTTCACTAACTATGGCTACACCTTC. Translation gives CASSFTNYGYTF. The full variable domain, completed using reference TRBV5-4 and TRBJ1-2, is ETGVTQSPTHLIKTRGQQVTLRCSSQSGHNTVSWYQQALGQGPQFIFQYYREEENGRGNFPPRFSGLQFPNYSSELNVNALELDDSALYLCASSFTNYGYTFGSGTRLTVV.

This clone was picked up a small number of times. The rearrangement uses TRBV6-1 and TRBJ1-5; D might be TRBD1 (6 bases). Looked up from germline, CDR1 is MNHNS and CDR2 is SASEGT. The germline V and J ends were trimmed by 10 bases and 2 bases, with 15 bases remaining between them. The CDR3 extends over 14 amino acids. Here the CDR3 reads CATNAGARNQPQHF. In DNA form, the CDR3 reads TGTGCCACCAATGCGGGGGCCCGCAATCAGCCCCAGCATTTT.

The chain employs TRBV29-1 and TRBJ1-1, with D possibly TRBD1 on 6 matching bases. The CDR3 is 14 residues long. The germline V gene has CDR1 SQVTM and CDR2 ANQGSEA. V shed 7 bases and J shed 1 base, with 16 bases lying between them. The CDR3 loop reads CSAYRDFPNTEAFF. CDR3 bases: TGCAGCGCATACAGGGATTTCCCGAACACTGAAGCTTTCTTT.

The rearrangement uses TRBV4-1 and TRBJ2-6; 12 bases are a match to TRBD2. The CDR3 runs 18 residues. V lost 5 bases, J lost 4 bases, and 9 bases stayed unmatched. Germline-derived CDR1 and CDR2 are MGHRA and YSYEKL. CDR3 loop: CASSSGLAGSPGANVLTF. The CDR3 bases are TGCGCCAGCAGCTCAGGACTAGCGGGAAGTCCCGGGGCCAACGTCCTGACTTTC.

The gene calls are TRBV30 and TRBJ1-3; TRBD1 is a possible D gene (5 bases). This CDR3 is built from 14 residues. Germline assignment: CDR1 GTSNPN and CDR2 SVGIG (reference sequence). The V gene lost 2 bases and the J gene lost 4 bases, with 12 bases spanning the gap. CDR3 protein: CAWSLAGGGNTIYF. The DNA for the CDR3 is TGTGCCTGGAGTCTCGCGGGGGGAGGAAACACCATATATTTT.

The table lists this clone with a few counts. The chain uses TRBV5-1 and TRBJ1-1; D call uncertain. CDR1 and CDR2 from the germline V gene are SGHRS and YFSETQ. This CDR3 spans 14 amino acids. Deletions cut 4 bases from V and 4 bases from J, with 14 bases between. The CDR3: CASSTWTVATEAFF. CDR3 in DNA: TGCGCCAGCAGCACCTGGACGGTGGCCACTGAAGCTTTCTTT. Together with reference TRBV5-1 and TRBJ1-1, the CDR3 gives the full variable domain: KAGVTQTPRYLIKTRGQQVTLSCSPISGHRSVSWYQQTPGQGLQFLFEYFSETQRNKGNFPGRFSGRQFSNSRSEMNVSTLELGDSALYLCASSTWTVATEAFFGQGTRLTVV.

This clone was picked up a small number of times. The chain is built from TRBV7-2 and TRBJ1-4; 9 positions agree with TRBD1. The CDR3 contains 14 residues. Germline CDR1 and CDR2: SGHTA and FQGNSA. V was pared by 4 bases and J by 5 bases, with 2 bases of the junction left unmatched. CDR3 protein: CASSSGTGNEKLFF. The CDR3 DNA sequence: TGTGCCAGCAGCTCCGGGACAGGGAATGAAAAACTGTTTTTT. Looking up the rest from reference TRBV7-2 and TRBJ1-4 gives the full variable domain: GAGVSQSPSNKVTEKGKDVELRCDPISGHTALYWYRQSLGQGLEFLIYFQGNSAPDKSGLPSDRFSAERTGGSVSTLTIQRTQQEDSAVYLCASSSGTGNEKLFFGSGTQLSVL.

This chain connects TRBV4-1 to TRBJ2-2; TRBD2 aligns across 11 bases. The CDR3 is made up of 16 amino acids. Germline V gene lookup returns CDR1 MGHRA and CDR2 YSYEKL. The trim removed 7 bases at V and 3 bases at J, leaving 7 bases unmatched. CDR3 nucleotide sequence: TGCGCCAGCACCTCTAGCGGGGGGCCCTACACCGGGGAGCTGTTTTTT. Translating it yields CASTSSGGPYTGELFF.

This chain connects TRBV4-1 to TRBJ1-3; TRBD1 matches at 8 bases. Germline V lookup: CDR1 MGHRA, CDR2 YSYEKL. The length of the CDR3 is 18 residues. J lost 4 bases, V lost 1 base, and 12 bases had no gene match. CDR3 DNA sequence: TGCGCCAGCAGCCAAGGTTCCGACAGGGGTCGAAGAGGAAACACCATATATTTT. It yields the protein CASSQGSDRGRRGNTIYF.

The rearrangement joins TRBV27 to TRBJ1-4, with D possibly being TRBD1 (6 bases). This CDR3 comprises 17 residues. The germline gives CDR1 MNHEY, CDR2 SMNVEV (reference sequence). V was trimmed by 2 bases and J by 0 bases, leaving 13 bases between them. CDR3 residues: CASSLQGAGATNEKLFF. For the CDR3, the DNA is TGTGCCAGCAGTTTACAGGGCGCAGGGGCAACTAATGAAAAACTGTTTTTT.

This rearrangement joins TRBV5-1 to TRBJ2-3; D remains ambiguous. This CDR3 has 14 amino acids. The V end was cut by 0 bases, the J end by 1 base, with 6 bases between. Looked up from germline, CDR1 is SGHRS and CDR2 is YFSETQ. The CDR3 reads CASSLGGGTDTQYF. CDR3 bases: TGCGCCAGCAGCTTGGGTGGAGGCACAGATACGCAGTATTTT.

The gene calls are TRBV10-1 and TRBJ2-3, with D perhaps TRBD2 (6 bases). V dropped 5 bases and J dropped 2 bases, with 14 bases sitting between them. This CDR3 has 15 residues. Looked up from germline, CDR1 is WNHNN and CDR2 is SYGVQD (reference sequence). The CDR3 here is CASSQDYTSTDTQYF. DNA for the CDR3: TGCGCCAGCAGTCAGGACTATACCTCCACAGATACGCAGTATTTT.

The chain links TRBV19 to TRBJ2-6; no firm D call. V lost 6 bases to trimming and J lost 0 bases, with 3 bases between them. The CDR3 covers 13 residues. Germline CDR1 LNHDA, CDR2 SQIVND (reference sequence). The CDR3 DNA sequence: TGTGCCAGTAGGACCTCTGGGGCCAACGTCCTGACTTTC. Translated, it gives CASRTSGANVLTF. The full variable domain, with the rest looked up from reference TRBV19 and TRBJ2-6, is DGGITQSPKYLFRKEGQNVTLSCEQNLNHDAMYWYRQDPGQGLRLIYYSQIVNDFQKGDIAEGYSVSREKKESFPLTVTSAQKNPTAFYLCASRTSGANVLTFGAGSRLTVL.

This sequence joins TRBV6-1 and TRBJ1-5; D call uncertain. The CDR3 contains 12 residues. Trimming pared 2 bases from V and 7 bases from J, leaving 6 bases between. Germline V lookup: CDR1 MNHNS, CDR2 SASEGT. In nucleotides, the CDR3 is TGTGCCAGCAGTGAATTGGTCCAGCCCCAGCATTTT. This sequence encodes CASSELVQPQHF.

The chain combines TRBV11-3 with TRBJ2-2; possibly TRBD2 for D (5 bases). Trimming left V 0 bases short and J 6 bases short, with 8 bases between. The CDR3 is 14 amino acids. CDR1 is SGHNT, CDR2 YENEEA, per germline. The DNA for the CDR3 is TGTGCCAGCAGCTTAGATCGGAGGTCCGGGGAGCTGTTTTTT. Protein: CASSLDRRSGELFF.

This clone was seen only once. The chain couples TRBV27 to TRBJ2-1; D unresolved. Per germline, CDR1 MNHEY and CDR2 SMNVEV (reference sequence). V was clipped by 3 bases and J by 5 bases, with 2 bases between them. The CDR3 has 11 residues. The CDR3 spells CASSFHNEQFF. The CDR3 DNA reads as TGTGCCAGCAGTTTTCACAATGAGCAGTTCTTC.

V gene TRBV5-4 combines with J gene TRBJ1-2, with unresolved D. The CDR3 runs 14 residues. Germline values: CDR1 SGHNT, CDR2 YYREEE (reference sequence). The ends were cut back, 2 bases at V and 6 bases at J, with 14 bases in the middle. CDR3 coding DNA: TGTGCCAGCAGCTTTTGGTCCCTGAGGGATGGCTACACCTTC. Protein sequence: CASSFWSLRDGYTF.

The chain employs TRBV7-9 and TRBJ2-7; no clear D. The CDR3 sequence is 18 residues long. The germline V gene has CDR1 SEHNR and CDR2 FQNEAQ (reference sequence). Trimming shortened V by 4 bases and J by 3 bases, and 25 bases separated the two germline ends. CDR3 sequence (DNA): TGTGCCAGCAGCTCCTCACTCCTGACTTCCCTATCAGTCTACGAGCAGTACTTC. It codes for CASSSSLLTSLSVYEQYF.

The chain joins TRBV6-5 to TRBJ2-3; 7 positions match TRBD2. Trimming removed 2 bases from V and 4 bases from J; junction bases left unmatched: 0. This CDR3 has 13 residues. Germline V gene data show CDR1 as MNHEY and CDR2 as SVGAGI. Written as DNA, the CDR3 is TGTGCCAGCAGTTACCGGGGGGCAGATACGCAGTATTTT. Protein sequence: CASSYRGADTQYF.

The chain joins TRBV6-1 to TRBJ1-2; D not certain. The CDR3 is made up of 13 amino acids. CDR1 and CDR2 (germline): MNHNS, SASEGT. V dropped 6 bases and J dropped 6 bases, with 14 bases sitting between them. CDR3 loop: CASRRRVEHGYTF. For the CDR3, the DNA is TGTGCCAGCAGACGAAGAGTAGAACATGGCTACACCTTC.

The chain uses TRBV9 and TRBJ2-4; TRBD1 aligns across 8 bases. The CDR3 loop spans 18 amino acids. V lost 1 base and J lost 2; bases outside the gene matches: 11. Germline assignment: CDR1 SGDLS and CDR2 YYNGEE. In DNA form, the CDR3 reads TGTGCCAGCAGCGTACAGGGGGCCCCCCAGGGAACCAAAAACATTCAGTACTTC. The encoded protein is CASSVQGAPQGTKNIQYF. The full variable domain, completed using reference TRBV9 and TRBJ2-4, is DSGVTQTPKHLITATGQRVTLRCSPRSGDLSVYWYQQSLDQGLQFLIQYYNGEERAKGNILERFSAQQFPDLHSELNLSSLELGDSALYFCASSVQGAPQGTKNIQYFGAGTRLSVL.

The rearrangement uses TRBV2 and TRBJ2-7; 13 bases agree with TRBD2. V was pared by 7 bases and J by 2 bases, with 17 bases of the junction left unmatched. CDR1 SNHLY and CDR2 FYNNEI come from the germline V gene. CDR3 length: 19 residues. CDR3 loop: CASTRLRLAGGTDPYEQYF. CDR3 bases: TGTGCCAGCACGCGGCTGCGACTAGCGGGGGGCACCGACCCCTACGAGCAGTACTTC.

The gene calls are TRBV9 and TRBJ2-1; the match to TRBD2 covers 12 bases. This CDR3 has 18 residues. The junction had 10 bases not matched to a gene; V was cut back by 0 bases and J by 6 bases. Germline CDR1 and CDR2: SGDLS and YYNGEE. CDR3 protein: CASSVADPWTSGVNEQFF. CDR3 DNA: TGTGCCAGCAGCGTAGCGGACCCATGGACTAGCGGGGTCAATGAGCAGTTCTTC.